This T cell receptor beta chain was profiled in a study of blood T cell repertoires in COVID-19. Produced via immunoSEQ multiplex PCR; TCRdb's table is partial and in-frame only. The sample lists about 180,000 clones, around 87% seen once, with roughly 2.5% in the top ten. The CDR3 covers 14 residues. Germline CDR1 MNHEY, CDR2 SVGAGI. Trimming took off 0 bases at V and 2 bases at J, with 8 bases between the two ends. The chain couples TRBV6-5 to TRBJ2-7; D gene unclear. This TCR came from a man between 35 and 55 years old with active or convalescent COVID-19. The sequencing sample was made of peripheral blood. CDR3 amino acids: CASSYSQEAYEQYF. CDR3 DNA sequence: TGTGCCAGCAGTTACTCCCAGGAAGCCTACGAGCAGTACTTC.